The next 7 T cell receptor beta chains were all read from a single sample in a study of cytomegalovirus exposure and HLA in healthy donors. Primers for the PCR totalled 60 Vbeta and 13 Jbeta. Sequencing used immunoSEQ multiplex PCR; TCRdb keeps in-frame clones, though not all of them. This sample has roughly 70,000 clones, with around 66% found just once. The specimen sequenced was PBMCs. The receptors come from a male donor in good health and CMV-seropositive.

This clone was seen only a few times. The chain recombines TRBV29-1 with TRBJ1-1; 7 bases align to TRBD1. This CDR3 region has 12 residues. Germline loops: CDR1 SQVTM, CDR2 ANQGSEA. V lost 6 bases to trimming and J lost 12 bases; unmatched junction nucleotides: 13. CDR3 in DNA: TGCAGCGTCGATAGAGACAGGGTCAGAACTTTCTTT. Its protein product is CSVDRDRVRTFF.

The CDR3 region has the DNA TGTGCCAGCAGTGAACCCTCAACCGGGACAATGAACGCCTACGAGCAGTACTTC. This codes for CASSEPSTGTMNAYEQYF. The rearrangement links TRBV6-1 to TRBJ2-5; D might be TRBD1 (6 bases). Matching the DNA end better, TRBJ2-7 makes the J call doubtful. CDR1 is MNHNS, CDR2 SASEGT, per germline. There are 18 residues in the CDR3.

This clone was observed a handful of times. A junction end diverges from the germline sequence, so it may reflect a read error. The chain links TRBV7-9 to TRBJ1-6; TRBD1 might be the D (5 bases). The CDR3 is made up of 16 amino acids. CDR1 and CDR2 from the germline V gene are SEHNR and FQNEAQ (reference sequence). Written as DNA, the CDR3 is TGTTCCAGCAGCTTACCCTACCAGGGTGAAAATTCACCCCTCCACTTT. The encoded protein is CSSSLPYQGENSPLHF.

The genes are TRBV11-3 and TRBJ2-3; 9 nucleotides match TRBD2. The V gene's germline CDR1 is SGHNT and CDR2 YENEEA. After removal of 4 bases from V and 0 bases from J, the junction contained 8 bases not matched to a gene. The CDR3 loop spans 17 amino acids. The CDR3 region has the DNA TGTGCCAGCAGCTCCTCAGGACTAGCGACTAGCACAGATACGCAGTATTTT. As protein: CASSSSGLATSTDTQYF.

This chain uses TRBV6-6 with TRBJ1-6; 8 bases map to TRBD1. Looked up from germline, CDR1 is MNHNY and CDR2 is SVGAGI (reference sequence). CDR3 length: 16 residues. Trimming removed 5 bases from V and 7 bases from J; junction bases left unmatched: 10. In DNA, the CDR3 is TGTGCCAGCAGTCCCGGGACAGGAGAAATCAATTCACCCCTCCACTTT. It is translated as CASSPGTGEINSPLHF.

The sample holds a few counts of this clone. The chain couples TRBV7-7 to TRBJ2-4; TRBD2 agrees at 10 bases. The V segment lost 1 base and the J segment 1 base; nucleotides outside the gene matches: 7. Per the germline V gene, CDR1 is SSHAT and CDR2 is FNYEAQ (reference sequence). This CDR3 has 18 amino acids. CDR3 region: CASSLGLAGVRAKNIQYF. The CDR3 DNA is TGTGCCAGCAGCTTAGGGCTAGCGGGAGTGAGGGCCAAAAACATTCAGTACTTC. Filled out from reference TRBV7-7 and TRBJ2-4, the complete variable domain reads GAGVSQSPRYKVTKRGQDVTLRCDPISSHATLYWYQQALGQGPEFLTYFNYEAQPDKSGLPSDRFSAERPEGSISTLTIQRTEQRDSAMYRCASSLGLAGVRAKNIQYFGAGTRLSVL.

In its sample, this clone was seen a few times. The V and J genes are TRBV5-4 and TRBJ1-1; a weak D match, TRBD1 (5 bases). The germline V gene has CDR1 SGHNT and CDR2 YYREEE (reference sequence). V was trimmed by 5 bases and J by 2 bases, leaving 10 bases between them. This CDR3 is built from 13 residues. The DNA of the CDR3 is TGTGCCAGCAGATTCAGGGATAACACTGAAGCTTTCTTT. Translated: CASRFRDNTEAFF.